This TCR beta chain appears in the sequencing data of a study of regulatory T cells in long-lasting Graves disease. The study, taken as a whole, reports: TCR diversity was lower in persistent Graves' patients (versus newly diagnosed ones). Comparison showed that persistent patients shared more public clonotypes (roughly 2,700) than new patients (nearly 1,000). Small numbers of samples may have cut accuracy.

Arm-PCR with iRepertoire HTBI primers amplified the CDR3 regions for these TCR beta libraries. MiXCR was run by TCRdb on the multiplex PCR reads, yielding one entry per CDR3 protein. The sample lists 400,000 to 650,000 distinct CDR3 sequences; around 15% were seen once. The table lists this clonotype with a count of one. The antigen is not known. This clone may be a read error of a much larger clone one base away. Time point indicated: newly diagnosed GD, antithyroid drugs for less than 3 months. PBMC-derived RNA was used for the TCR library. These same data were also listed under a study on T cells in Graves' hyperthyroidism and ophthalmopathy. That source notes: Patients with ophthalmopathy were separated from those with stable hyperthyroidism by a 13 V-J model.

The TCR originated in a woman aged 35-65 years with Graves disease. Sequencing was performed on peripheral blood mononuclear cells (PBMCs), taken at new diagnosis, from a patient treated with antithyroid drugs.

CDR3 in DNA: TGTGCCAACAGTTTAACAGGGTACCTTGAAGCTTTCTTT. Translation gives CANSLTGYLEAFF. The chain couples TRBV12-3 or TRBV12-4 to TRBJ1-1; D is perhaps TRBD1 (6 bases). The CDR3 is made up of 13 amino acids.